This T cell receptor beta chain was recovered during a study of shared clonotypes between healthy human individuals. The study's findings and limits: Rarefaction revealed incomplete sorted-subset sequencing despite large depth. The generation probabilities recorded for non-shared clonotypes fell below those of clonotypes shared by all four donors.

Running of the assay took place at deep level. Per the authors' pipeline: Filtering differed since immunoSEQ provided only junctions, with no quality scores. Generated by immunoSEQ multiplex PCR, the TCRdb table keeps only in-frame clones and is missing some. For V, J and clone size, that table is used; D and trimming come from the DNA. The sample holds 500,000 to 700,000 clones, roughly 96% seen once. As regards this clone: Its target is unknown.

Naive CD8 cells were CD45RO-negative, positively selected for CCR7, excluding terminally differentiated effector memory CD45RA+ cells. CDR3 length equals 16 residues. Germline-derived CDR1 and CDR2 are PRHDT and FYEKMQ (reference sequence). V lost 7 bases and J lost 0, with 15 bases in between. The rearrangement uses TRBV13 and TRBJ2-2; D tentatively reads TRBD1 or TRBD2 (5 bases each). Sequencing was carried out using naive CD8+ T cells sorted from blood. This TCR was sampled from a woman aged 25-40 years in good health. CDR3 sequence (DNA): TGTGCCAGCACCAGTCGGGACGGATCGAACACCGGGGAGCTGTTTTTT. Translating gives CASTSRDGSNTGELFF.